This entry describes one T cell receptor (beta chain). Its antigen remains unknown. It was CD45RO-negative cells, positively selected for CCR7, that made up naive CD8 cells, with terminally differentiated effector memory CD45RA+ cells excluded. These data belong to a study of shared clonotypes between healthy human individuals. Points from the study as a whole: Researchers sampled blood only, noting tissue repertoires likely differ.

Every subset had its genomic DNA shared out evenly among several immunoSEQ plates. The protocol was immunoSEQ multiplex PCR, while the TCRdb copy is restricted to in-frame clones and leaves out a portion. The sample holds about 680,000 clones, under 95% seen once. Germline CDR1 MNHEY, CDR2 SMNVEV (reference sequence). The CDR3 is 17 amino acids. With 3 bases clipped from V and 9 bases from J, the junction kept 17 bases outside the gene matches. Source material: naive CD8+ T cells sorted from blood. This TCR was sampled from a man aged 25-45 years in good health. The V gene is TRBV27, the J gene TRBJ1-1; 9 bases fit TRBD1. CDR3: CASSFQVLDRGSGQAFF. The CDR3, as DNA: TGTGCCAGCAGTTTTCAAGTTCTGGACAGGGGTTCGGGCCAAGCTTTCTTT.